The 18 T cell receptor beta chains below were found in one sample sequenced in a study of regulatory T cells in long-lasting Graves disease. Time point indicated: persistent/refractory GD, antithyroid drugs over 5 years with positive TRAb. After RNA was extracted from PBMCs, the TCR library was made from it. Arm-PCR of CDR3 regions with iRepertoire HTBI primers generated TCR beta libraries. Via MiXCR, TCRdb re-called the multiplex PCR reads, giving one row per CDR3 protein. The sample shows some 330,000 distinct CDR3 sequences, around 23% of them seen only once. The material sequenced was peripheral blood mononuclear cells (PBMCs), taken when the disease was refractory, from a patient treated with antithyroid drugs. The source is a woman aged 40 to 50 with Graves disease.

This clonotype has a handful of counts. The gene calls are TRBV11-2 and TRBJ2-3, with D perhaps matching TRBD1 (6 bases). Trimming shortened V by 2 bases and J by 5 bases, and 14 bases separated the two germline ends. Germline CDR1 is SGHAT and CDR2 is FQNNGV. The CDR3 covers 15 residues. Here the CDR3 reads CASSLLRGTQDTQYF. The CDR3 DNA reads as TGTGCCAGCAGCTTATTGAGGGGGACACAAGATACGCAGTATTTT. The full variable domain, in which reference TRBV11-2 and TRBJ2-3 provide the parts outside the CDR3, is EAGVAQSPRYKIIEKRQSVAFWCNPISGHATLYWYQQILGQGPKLLIQFQNNGVVDDSQLPKDRFSAERLKGVDSTLKIQPAKLEDSAVYLCASSLLRGTQDTQYFGPGTRLTVL.

This clonotype has a handful of counts. V and J are TRBV7-9 and TRBJ1-4; D gene uncertain. The CDR3 contains 13 residues. The V end lost 6 bases, the J end lost 2 bases, and 7 bases lay between the germline ends. Germline V lookup: CDR1 SEHNR, CDR2 FQNEAQ (reference sequence). The CDR3 spells CASRRGTNEKLFF. The CDR3 DNA reads TGTGCCAGCAGACGCGGGACTAATGAAAAACTGTTTTTT.

In this sample, this clonotype turned up a few times. V usage is TRBV20-1 and J usage is TRBJ2-2; tentatively, D is TRBD2 (6 bases). Germline CDR1 DFQATT, CDR2 SNEGSKA (reference sequence). The ends were cut back, 1 base at V and 6 bases at J, with 21 bases in the middle. The CDR3 sequence is 17 residues long. CDR3 residues: CSARVWLGGVRAGELFF. Written as DNA, the CDR3 is TGCAGTGCTAGAGTTTGGTTGGGGGGAGTAAGAGCCGGGGAGCTGTTTTTT.

This clonotype was found many times. The chain recombines TRBV6-5 with TRBJ1-2, with D perhaps matching TRBD1 (5 bases). Germline CDR1 MNHEY, CDR2 SVGAGI. The CDR3 loop spans 14 amino acids. V was cut by 2 bases and J by 7 bases, with 14 bases left in between. CDR3 residues: CASSYRLGQTGYTF. For the CDR3, the DNA is TGTGCCAGCAGTTACCGCTTGGGGCAGACTGGCTACACCTTC.

This clonotype was seen repeatedly, ten times or more. The genes are TRBV28 and TRBJ2-7; no definite D call. There are 11 residues in the CDR3. The germline V and J ends were trimmed by 7 bases and 3 bases, with 7 bases remaining between them. Germline loops: CDR1 MDHEN, CDR2 SYDVKM. CDR3 nucleotide sequence: TGTGCCAGCACGGACCGCTACGAGCAGTACTTC. Its translation: CASTDRYEQYF.

The sample holds a few counts of this clonotype. The chain employs TRBV27 and TRBJ2-7; D possibly corresponds to TRBD2 (5 bases). This CDR3 contains 13 residues. V lost 3 bases to trimming and J lost 1 base, with 7 bases between them. Per germline, CDR1 MNHEY and CDR2 SMNVEV (reference sequence). The CDR3 DNA sequence: TGTGCCAGCAGTTTTGGGGAGTCCTACGAGCAGTACTTC. This translates into CASSFGESYEQYF.

At least ten counts were recorded for this clonotype. This chain links TRBV12-3 or TRBV12-4 with TRBJ1-1; D gene uncertain. The V end was cut by 6 bases, the J end by 0 bases, with 8 bases between. There are 13 residues in the CDR3. CDR3 coding DNA: TGTGCCAGCAGACAGATCATGAACACTGAAGCTTTCTTT. Its translation: CASRQIMNTEAFF.

A few counts support this clonotype. The chain uses TRBV29-1 and TRBJ2-5; 12 nucleotides match TRBD2. With V trimmed by 7 bases and J by 1 base, 4 bases remained unmatched. This CDR3 is 14 amino acids long. Germline values: CDR1 SQVTM, CDR2 ANQGSEA. CDR3 region: CSGGLAGSQETQYF. The CDR3 coding sequence is TGCAGCGGGGGACTAGCGGGTAGCCAAGAGACCCAGTACTTC.

This clonotype was picked up many times. The chain couples TRBV5-1 to TRBJ1-1, with D maybe TRBD1 (6 bases). The CDR3 is made up of 14 amino acids. With 4 bases removed from V and 2 bases from J, the gap between germline ends came to 12 bases. Germline V gives CDR1 SGHRS, CDR2 YFSETQ. CDR3 DNA: TGCGCCAGCAGCGGCAGGGGAACCAACACTGAAGCTTTCTTT. Residues: CASSGRGTNTEAFF.

In its sample, this clonotype was seen many times. V gene TRBV11-2 combines with J gene TRBJ2-7; no definite D call. The CDR3 runs 13 residues. With 2 bases removed from V and 0 bases from J, the gap between germline ends came to 5 bases. Germline loops: CDR1 SGHAT, CDR2 FQNNGV. CDR3 bases: TGTGCCAGCAGCTTAACCAGCTCCTACGAGCAGTACTTC. It translates to CASSLTSSYEQYF.

V gene TRBV6-5 combines with J gene TRBJ2-7; D is possibly TRBD1 (5 bases). Trimming cost V 2 bases and J 3 bases, with 11 bases left between them. The CDR3 contains 14 residues. Germline V gene lookup returns CDR1 MNHEY and CDR2 SVGAGI. The CDR3 reads CASSYPTEVYEQYF. Here the CDR3 DNA reads TGTGCCAGCAGTTACCCGACAGAAGTCTACGAGCAGTACTTC.

There are many counts of this clonotype. The chain is built from TRBV7-2 and TRBJ2-7; 10 positions agree with TRBD2. The CDR3 contains 16 residues. CDR1 is SGHTA and CDR2 is FQGNSA in the germline V gene. J was trimmed by 3 bases and V by 1 base; bases with no gene match: 6. CDR3 region: CASSLVGTSAYYEQYF. The DNA for the CDR3 is TGTGCCAGCAGCTTAGTAGGGACTAGCGCCTACTACGAGCAGTACTTC.

V usage is TRBV5-6 and J usage is TRBJ2-3; TRBD1 matches 9 bases. The CDR3 runs 15 residues. V shed 3 bases, J shed 4 bases, and the junction held 6 bases outside the gene matches. Looked up from germline, CDR1 is SGHDT and CDR2 is YYEEEE. CDR3 coding DNA: TGTGCCAGCAGCTGGGGACAGGGTTCCGCAGATACGCAGTATTTT. Translation: CASSWGQGSADTQYF. The variable domain in full, completed from reference TRBV5-6 and TRBJ2-3, reads DAGVTQSPTHLIKTRGQQVTLRCSPKSGHDTVSWYQQALGQGPQFIFQYYEEEERQRGNFPDRFSGHQFPNYSSELNVNALLLGDSALYLCASSWGQGSADTQYFGPGTRLTVL.

This clonotype was counted between two and nine times. The chain uses TRBV28 and TRBJ2-1; D unresolved. Germline V gives CDR1 MDHEN, CDR2 SYDVKM. The CDR3 is 12 amino acids. The V gene lost 3 bases and the J gene lost 7 bases, with 7 bases spanning the gap. The CDR3 DNA follows: TGTGCCAGCAGTTTCCTGGCGAATGAGCAGTTCTTC. Translated: CASSFLANEQFF.

As to this clonotype: A much more abundant neighbour one base away suggests this may be a read error. The rearrangement links TRBV6-5 to TRBJ1-2; 7 bases match TRBD1. The CDR3 contains 18 residues. Germline values: CDR1 MNHEY, CDR2 SVGAGI. The CDR3 loop reads CVSSYYGGTERPNYGYTF. The CDR3 DNA sequence: TGTGTCAGCAGTTACTATGGCGGGACAGAGCGACCTAACTATGGCTACACCTTC.

In its sample, this clonotype was seen many times. The chain has TRBV5-1 and TRBJ1-1; no clear D. This CDR3 has 14 amino acids. V was cut by 0 bases and J by 4 bases, with 10 bases left in between. Germline V gene data show CDR1 as SGHRS and CDR2 as YFSETQ. CDR3 sequence: CASSLAEGGTEAFF. The CDR3 nucleotides read TGCGCCAGCAGCTTGGCCGAGGGAGGCACTGAAGCTTTCTTT.

This clonotype has at least ten counts. V is TRBV2 and J is TRBJ1-5; D not certain. The V and J ends lost 5 bases and 0 bases respectively, with 17 bases between them. The CDR3 is 17 amino acids. Germline V gene lookup returns CDR1 SNHLY and CDR2 FYNNEI. CDR3 amino acids: CASSFRSAPYSNQPQHF. As DNA, the CDR3 is TGTGCCAGCAGTTTCAGGTCCGCTCCTTATAGCAATCAGCCCCAGCATTTT.

Only a few counts were recorded for this clonotype. The chain joins TRBV5-5 to TRBJ2-5, with 7 bases fitting TRBD1. The J segment lost 5 bases and the V segment lost 2 bases, leaving 21 bases of the junction unmatched. Germline-derived CDR1 and CDR2 are SGHKS and YYEKEE (reference sequence). The CDR3 is 19 residues long. The CDR3 DNA sequence: TGTGCCAGCAGCTTCCCCCGATACAGGGGCTCCAACCAGAGGGAGACCCAGTACTTC. Translating gives CASSFPRYRGSNQRETQYF.